The 32 T cell receptor beta chains in this list originate from one sample, sequenced in a study of blood T cell repertoires in COVID-19. TCRdb keeps only in-frame clones here, not all; method: immunoSEQ multiplex PCR. Of around 140,000 clones in the sample, about 80% were seen once. Sequencing input: PBMCs or T cells enriched from blood (not recorded which). These receptors came from a man aged 35-49 years with acute COVID-19.

The V call is TRBV14, the J call TRBJ2-5; tentatively, D is TRBD2 (6 bases). CDR3 length: 14 amino acids. From germline, CDR1 is SGHDN and CDR2 FVKESK. Trimming took off 4 bases at V and 4 bases at J, with 13 bases between the two ends. The CDR3 DNA reads TGTGCCAGCAGCCCCTTGGGGGGTACAGAGACCCAGTACTTC. Amino acid sequence: CASSPLGGTETQYF.

This chain connects TRBV7-3 to TRBJ2-2, with D possibly TRBD1 on 5 matching bases. CDR1 and CDR2 from the germline V gene are SGHTA and FQGTGA. This CDR3 is 14 amino acids long. Trimming stripped 2 bases from V and 5 bases from J, with 9 bases between. The CDR3, as DNA: TGTGCCAGCAGCTTAGGGCCAGGGACCGGGGAGCTGTTTTTT. Its translation: CASSLGPGTGELFF.

There are a few counts of this clone. J is TRBJ2-5 and V is TRBV5-1; TRBD2 matches 13 bases. With V trimmed by 8 bases and J by 2 bases, 6 bases remained unmatched. Per the germline V gene, CDR1 is SGHRS and CDR2 is YFSETQ. The CDR3 is 15 residues long. The CDR3 DNA follows: TGCGCCAGTCAAGGACTAGCGGGAGTTCAAGAGACCCAGTACTTC. Its translation is CASQGLAGVQETQYF. The full variable domain, in which reference TRBV5-1 and TRBJ2-5 provide the parts outside the CDR3, is KAGVTQTPRYLIKTRGQQVTLSCSPISGHRSVSWYQQTPGQGLQFLFEYFSETQRNKGNFPGRFSGRQFSNSRSEMNVSTLELGDSALYLCASQGLAGVQETQYFGPGTRLLVL.

CDR3 nucleotide sequence: TGTGCCTGGAGTTTCCAGGGTCTGAGGGAGCAGTTCTTC. Translated, it gives CAWSFQGLREQFF. This chain links TRBV30 with TRBJ2-1, with D maybe TRBD1 (5 bases). Trimming took 2 bases from V and 10 from J, leaving 15 bases between them. The germline V gene encodes CDR1 GTSNPN and CDR2 SVGIG (reference sequence). The CDR3 has 13 residues. Filled out from reference TRBV30 and TRBJ2-1, the complete variable domain reads SQTIHQWPATLVQPVGSPLSLECTVEGTSNPNLYWYRQAAGRGLQLLFYSVGIGQISSEVPQNLSASRPQDRQFILSSKKLLLSDSGFYLCAWSFQGLREQFFGPGTRLTVL.

V usage is TRBV7-9 and J usage is TRBJ2-3, with 7 nucleotides matching TRBD2. This CDR3 is 15 amino acids long. Germline V gives CDR1 SEHNR, CDR2 FQNEAQ (reference sequence). V was clipped by 5 bases and J by 0 bases; unmatched bases: 5. In DNA form, the CDR3 reads TGTGCCAGCAGCCGGGGGGACGGAAGCACAGATACGCAGTATTTT. Translation: CASSRGDGSTDTQYF.

This chain links TRBV19 with TRBJ2-1, with TRBD1 identical over 8 bases. CDR1 is LNHDA, CDR2 SQIVND, per germline (reference sequence). V lost 6 bases, J lost 4 bases, and 2 bases stayed unmatched. The CDR3 runs 13 residues. The CDR3: CASRTGEYNEQFF. The CDR3 coding sequence is TGTGCCAGTAGGACAGGGGAATACAATGAGCAGTTCTTC.

The chain is built from TRBV7-6 and TRBJ1-4; D remains ambiguous. The V end was cut by 5 bases, the J end by 3 bases, with 13 bases between. The CDR3 contains 15 residues. Germline V gives CDR1 SGHVS, CDR2 FNYEAQ. The CDR3 bases are TGTGCCAGCAGCCCCCTCGGTGCACCTAATGAAAAACTGTTTTTT. Its translation: CASSPLGAPNEKLFF.

The CDR3 region is CASSPMTGGSSGANVLTF. The CDR3 DNA sequence: TGTGCCAGCTCACCCATGACAGGGGGTAGCTCTGGGGCCAACGTCCTGACTTTC. This chain connects TRBV18 to TRBJ2-6; TRBD1 matches 9 bases. V lost 3 bases and J lost 0; bases outside the gene matches: 6. In germline, CDR1 is KGHSH, CDR2 LQKENI. This CDR3 spans 18 amino acids. Variable domain in full (rest from reference TRBV18 and TRBJ2-6): NAGVMQNPRHLVRRRGQEARLRCSPMKGHSHVYWYRQLPEEGLKFMVYLQKENIIDESGMPKERFSAEFPKEGPSILRIQQVVRGDSAAYFCASSPMTGGSSGANVLTFGAGSRLTVL.

J is TRBJ1-6 and V is TRBV6-5; D is uncertain. V was trimmed by 6 bases and J by 6 bases, leaving 15 bases between them. Germline V gene lookup returns CDR1 MNHEY and CDR2 SVGAGI. The CDR3 runs to 15 residues. The CDR3 loop is CASSRSGPLNSPLHF. The CDR3, as DNA: TGTGCCAGCAGCCGTAGCGGTCCCCTTAATTCACCCCTCCACTTT.

The chain links TRBV5-1 to TRBJ2-7, with a possible D match to TRBD1 (5 bases). Per the germline V gene, CDR1 is SGHRS and CDR2 is YFSETQ. The CDR3 totals 13 residues. Trimming took off 0 bases at V and 6 bases at J, with 10 bases between the two ends. CDR3 in amino acids: CASSLVIGAEQYF. For the CDR3, the DNA is TGCGCCAGCAGCTTGGTAATAGGGGCCGAGCAGTACTTC.

The chain recombines TRBV7-9 with TRBJ1-1; D remains unclear. CDR3 length: 15 amino acids. Germline V gives CDR1 SEHNR, CDR2 FQNEAQ (reference sequence). V lost 1 base and J 10 bases, leaving 19 bases between the germline ends. As DNA, the CDR3 is TGTGCCAGCAGCTTAGGATCCGACCTTGCCGGAGGAGCTTTCTTT. It yields the protein CASSLGSDLAGGAFF.

The chain is built from TRBV27 and TRBJ1-5; 8 nucleotides align to TRBD1. CDR1 MNHEY and CDR2 SMNVEV come from the germline V gene (reference sequence). The V gene end was trimmed by 3 bases and the J gene end by 7 bases; junction bases not matched to a gene: 8. This CDR3 contains 15 residues. The DNA for the CDR3 is TGTGCCAGCAGTTTTTCCCGGACAGGGCCCCAGCCCCAGCATTTT. Encoded protein: CASSFSRTGPQPQHF.

The chain uses TRBV3-1 (or the pseudogene TRBV3-2) and TRBJ2-3, with D maybe TRBD1 (6 bases). The CDR3 loop spans 14 amino acids. Germline CDR1 LGHDT, CDR2 YNNKEL (reference sequence). V dropped 1 base and J dropped 1 base, with 6 bases sitting between them. CDR3 sequence (DNA): TGTGCCAGCAGCCAAGGGACAGGCACAGATACGCAGTATTTT. It yields the protein CASSQGTGTDTQYF.

The chain employs TRBV21-1 and TRBJ2-6; the D call in the table, TRBD1, was not verified against the DNA. TRBV21-1 is marked as a pseudogene. This CDR3 has 17 residues. CDR3 residues: CASSKEGQGTGANVLTF. For the CDR3, the DNA is TGTGCCAGCAGCAAAGAGGGACAGGGGACAGGGGCCAACGTCCTGACTTTC.

This clone has more than one count but fewer than ten. The J gene is TRBJ2-5, the V gene TRBV20-1; D not resolved. V was cut by 3 bases and J by 4 bases, with 6 bases left in between. CDR1 DFQATT and CDR2 SNEGSKA come from the germline V gene (reference sequence). The CDR3 runs 11 residues. DNA for the CDR3: TGCAGTGCTAGGGCCTTAGAGACCCAGTACTTC. Translating gives CSARALETQYF.

The chain carries TRBV9 and TRBJ1-3, with D unclear. The CDR3 runs 13 residues. From germline, CDR1 is SGDLS and CDR2 YYNGEE. V lost 5 bases and J 4 bases, leaving 10 bases between the germline ends. The CDR3 DNA is TGTGCCAGCAGTGCAAGCGAGGGAAACACCATATATTTT. Translation gives CASSASEGNTIYF.

This clone appeared once. V usage is TRBV5-1 and J usage is TRBJ2-2; no definite D call. V was clipped by 0 bases and J by 4 bases, with 10 bases between them. The CDR3 length is 15 residues. Germline V CDR1 and CDR2: SGHRS, YFSETQ. CDR3 DNA sequence: TGCGCCAGCAGCTTGGGGTCTTTGGCCACCGGGGAGCTGTTTTTT. Translated, it gives CASSLGSLATGELFF.

The chain couples TRBV9 to TRBJ1-6; 9 positions match TRBD1. Germline V lookup: CDR1 SGDLS, CDR2 YYNGEE. This CDR3 spans 20 amino acids. With V trimmed by 4 bases and J by 5 bases, 19 bases remained unmatched. The CDR3: CASSLTPGQGRIGDNSPLHF. CDR3 DNA: TGTGCCAGCAGCCTAACGCCGGGACAGGGCCGAATCGGGGATAATTCACCCCTCCACTTT.

This clone occurred a few times. V usage is TRBV19 and J usage is TRBJ2-7; TRBD1 matches 8 bases. V shed 6 bases and J 3 bases; nucleotides not matched to a gene: 4. CDR3 length: 13 amino acids. Germline values: CDR1 LNHDA, CDR2 SQIVND (reference sequence). This CDR3 is CASRPTGGYEQYF. CDR3 bases: TGTGCCAGTAGACCAACAGGGGGCTACGAGCAGTACTTC.

This chain connects TRBV9 to TRBJ1-2; 10 nucleotides match TRBD1. CDR1 SGDLS and CDR2 YYNGEE come from the germline V gene. The CDR3 has 15 amino acids. V was clipped by 0 bases and J by 8 bases; unmatched bases: 7. The CDR3 loop is CASSVATGTGEGYTF. The CDR3 DNA sequence: TGTGCCAGCAGCGTAGCAACCGGGACAGGGGAAGGCTACACCTTC.

This rearrangement joins TRBV19 to TRBJ2-2; TRBD1 matches at 10 bases. Germline CDR1 LNHDA, CDR2 SQIVND (reference sequence). Trimming at V came to 7 bases and at J to 6 bases, leaving 11 bases not matched to a gene. The CDR3 loop spans 16 amino acids. The CDR3 DNA sequence: TGTGCCAGTACCGACAGGGGGCAATCTTGGGCCGGGGAGCTGTTTTTT. Amino acids: CASTDRGQSWAGELFF.

V is TRBV2 and J is TRBJ1-5; D perhaps matches TRBD1 (6 bases). Germline V gene sequence: CDR1 SNHLY, CDR2 FYNNEI. This CDR3 comprises 13 residues. V was cut by 4 bases and J by 4 bases, with 8 bases left in between. As DNA, the CDR3 is TGTGCCAGCAGTGGGCAGGGGAATCAGCCCCAGCATTTT. It translates to CASSGQGNQPQHF.

The gene calls are TRBV9 and TRBJ2-5, with 10 bases matching TRBD2. The J segment lost 3 bases and the V segment lost 3 bases, leaving 5 bases of the junction unmatched. The CDR3 extends over 15 amino acids. The germline gives CDR1 SGDLS, CDR2 YYNGEE. CDR3 amino acids: CASSARLAGEETQYF. Written as DNA, the CDR3 is TGTGCCAGCAGCGCCCGACTAGCGGGTGAAGAGACCCAGTACTTC. The full variable domain, its missing parts supplied by reference TRBV9 and TRBJ2-5, is DSGVTQTPKHLITATGQRVTLRCSPRSGDLSVYWYQQSLDQGLQFLIQYYNGEERAKGNILERFSAQQFPDLHSELNLSSLELGDSALYFCASSARLAGEETQYFGPGTRLLVL.

The chain joins TRBV19 to TRBJ2-1, with TRBD2 identical over 11 bases. The CDR3 is made up of 15 amino acids. CDR1 and CDR2 (germline): LNHDA, SQIVND (reference sequence). Trimming removed 6 bases from V and 9 bases from J; junction bases left unmatched: 10. CDR3 nucleotides: TGTGCCAGTAGCAAACTAGCGGGAGTATTCGGTGAGCAGTTCTTC. This sequence encodes CASSKLAGVFGEQFF. The full variable domain, rest sourced from reference TRBV19 and TRBJ2-1, is DGGITQSPKYLFRKEGQNVTLSCEQNLNHDAMYWYRQDPGQGLRLIYYSQIVNDFQKGDIAEGYSVSREKKESFPLTVTSAQKNPTAFYLCASSKLAGVFGEQFFGPGTRLTVL.

The chain combines TRBV5-1 with TRBJ2-7, with D perhaps matching TRBD1 (5 bases). Per germline, CDR1 SGHRS and CDR2 YFSETQ. V was pared by 0 bases and J by 0 bases, with 7 bases between. The CDR3 spans 14 residues. In nucleotides, the CDR3 is TGCGCCAGCAGCTTGGACAGGCCCTCCTACGAGCAGTACTTC. Its protein product is CASSLDRPSYEQYF.

This sequence joins TRBV19 and TRBJ1-4; 7 bases agree with TRBD1. With 11 bases clipped from V and 4 bases from J, the junction kept 10 bases outside the gene matches. The CDR3 runs to 14 residues. The germline CDR1 and CDR2 sequences are LNHDA and SQIVND (reference sequence). CDR3 sequence reads: CAVHSQGINEKLFF. CDR3 DNA: TGTGCCGTTCATTCACAGGGGATTAATGAAAAACTGTTTTTT.

To note about this clone: The same CDR3 also results from other DNA sequences found in this sample. The chain links TRBV5-1 to TRBJ2-6; TRBD2 matches 7 bases. The CDR3 length is 16 residues. Trimming removed 0 bases from V and 2 bases from J; junction bases left unmatched: 2. Germline lookup yields CDR1 SGHRS and CDR2 YFSETQ. CDR3 amino acids: CASSLAGTTGANVLTF. The CDR3 DNA is TGCGCCAGCAGCTTGGCAGGGACTACTGGGGCCAACGTCCTGACTTTC. The variable domain in full, with the rest retrieved from reference TRBV5-1 and TRBJ2-6, is KAGVTQTPRYLIKTRGQQVTLSCSPISGHRSVSWYQQTPGQGLQFLFEYFSETQRNKGNFPGRFSGRQFSNSRSEMNVSTLELGDSALYLCASSLAGTTGANVLTFGAGSRLTVL.

The V gene is TRBV18, the J gene TRBJ1-6; weak D call: TRBD1 (6 bases). Trimming cost V 0 bases and J 9 bases, with 12 bases left between them. This CDR3 has 15 amino acids. Germline V gene lookup returns CDR1 KGHSH and CDR2 LQKENI. CDR3 DNA: TGTGCCAGCTCACCACCTTCAGGGGAAAGTTCACCCCTCCACTTT. Translating it yields CASSPPSGESSPLHF.

The chain employs TRBV3-1 (or the pseudogene TRBV3-2) and TRBJ1-1, with TRBD1 matching 8 bases. From germline, CDR1 is LGHDT and CDR2 YNNKEL (reference sequence). This CDR3 contains 15 residues. V was clipped by 2 bases and J by 3 bases; unmatched bases: 5. CDR3 nucleotide sequence: TGTGCCAGCAGCCAAATAGCGACAGGGGACACTGAAGCTTTCTTT. Translated: CASSQIATGDTEAFF.

The CDR3 nucleotides read TGTGCCTGGAGTGTATCGGGGATCACTGAAGCTTTCTTT. It is translated as CAWSVSGITEAFF. The V call is TRBV30, the J call TRBJ1-1; D unclear. Per germline, CDR1 GTSNPN and CDR2 SVGIG (reference sequence). The CDR3 runs to 13 residues. Trimming took off 0 bases at V and 4 bases at J, with 9 bases between the two ends.

V usage is TRBV7-2 and J usage is TRBJ2-1; D possibly corresponds to TRBD1 (6 bases). This CDR3 has 17 residues. Trimming stripped 1 base from V and 4 bases from J, with 17 bases between. Germline CDR1 SGHTA, CDR2 FQGNSA. The DNA for the CDR3 is TGTGCCAGCAGCTTAGAGGGGGTTAGTTGGAATTACAATGAGCAGTTCTTC. It encodes CASSLEGVSWNYNEQFF. The whole variable domain, remainder taken from reference TRBV7-2 and TRBJ2-1, is GAGVSQSPSNKVTEKGKDVELRCDPISGHTALYWYRQSLGQGLEFLIYFQGNSAPDKSGLPSDRFSAERTGGSVSTLTIQRTQQEDSAVYLCASSLEGVSWNYNEQFFGPGTRLTVL.

The chain employs TRBV9 and TRBJ2-3; tentative D call: TRBD2 (5 bases). The germline gives CDR1 SGDLS, CDR2 YYNGEE. V was cut by 0 bases and J by 4 bases, with 12 bases left in between. This CDR3 spans 15 amino acids. The CDR3 is CASSVEVGAADTQYF. As DNA, the CDR3 is TGTGCCAGCAGCGTAGAGGTGGGAGCAGCAGATACGCAGTATTTT.